The next 13 T cell receptor beta chains were all read from a single sample in a study of blood T cell repertoires in COVID-19. The protocol was immunoSEQ multiplex PCR, while the TCRdb copy is restricted to in-frame clones and leaves out a portion. The sample includes just over 20,000 clones, around 86% of them seen just once. Sequencing was done on a sample of peripheral blood. The source of these receptors is a human donor in a cohort sampled during active COVID-19.

DNA of the CDR3: TGTGCCTGGAGCGAGGCTCAGGGCGGATCACCCCTCCACTTT. It specifies CAWSEAQGGSPLHF. The J gene is TRBJ1-6, the V gene TRBV30; the D gene is possibly TRBD1 (5 bases). V lost 3 bases and J 10 bases, leaving 16 bases between the germline ends. This CDR3 contains 14 residues. CDR1 GTSNPN and CDR2 SVGIG come from the germline V gene (reference sequence).

V and J are TRBV30 and TRBJ1-1; 7 bases align to TRBD1. The V gene's germline CDR1 is GTSNPN and CDR2 SVGIG (reference sequence). The CDR3 spans 14 residues. V gave up 2 bases and J gave up 0 bases; unmatched junction bases: 3. The CDR3 DNA reads as TGTGCCTGGAGTAAGGGGGCTATGAACACTGAAGCTTTCTTT. Encoded protein: CAWSKGAMNTEAFF.

The chain employs TRBV7-9 and TRBJ1-1, with D perhaps TRBD1 (6 bases). The germline gives CDR1 SEHNR, CDR2 FQNEAQ (reference sequence). Trimming removed 4 bases from V and 0 bases from J, with 12 bases in between. The length of the CDR3 is 15 residues. CDR3 nucleotide sequence: TGTGCCAGCAGCTCTGGACAGAGTATGAACACTGAAGCTTTCTTT. Its translation: CASSSGQSMNTEAFF. Supplemented by reference TRBV7-9 and TRBJ1-1, the full variable domain reads DTGVSQNPRHKITKRGQNVTFRCDPISEHNRLYWYRQTLGQGPEFLTYFQNEAQLEKSRLLSDRFSAERPKGSFSTLEIQRTEQGDSAMYLCASSSGQSMNTEAFFGQGTRLTVV.

This chain connects TRBV7-2 to TRBJ2-7, with 9 positions matching TRBD1. V was pared by 5 bases and J by 7 bases, with 3 bases of the junction left unmatched. The CDR3 consists of 12 residues. Germline lookup yields CDR1 SGHTA and CDR2 FQGNSA. The CDR3 region has the DNA TGTGCCAGCAGCGGGGACAGGGCGGAGCAGTACTTC. Residues: CASSGDRAEQYF.

The chain combines TRBV11-3 with TRBJ2-3, with 13 positions matching TRBD2. CDR1 is SGHNT and CDR2 is YENEEA in the germline V gene. The CDR3 is made up of 16 amino acids. Trimming at V came to 5 bases and at J to 2 bases, leaving 4 bases not matched to a gene. The CDR3 DNA sequence: TGTGCCAGCAGCCCGGGACTAGCGGGGATCACAGATACGCAGTATTTT. Translating gives CASSPGLAGITDTQYF.

The chain joins TRBV5-1 to TRBJ2-1, with 7 bases fitting TRBD1. CDR1 and CDR2 (germline): SGHRS, YFSETQ. The CDR3 consists of 20 residues. J gave up 8 bases and V 3 bases, and 26 bases lay outside the gene matches. Here the CDR3 DNA reads TGCGCCAGCAGCTGGGGAAGAGGGGGCGCGCGCACCTCCAGCGGCGATGAGCAGTTCTTC. Encoded protein: CASSWGRGGARTSSGDEQFF.

The rearrangement uses TRBV28 and TRBJ1-2; D is uncertain. V was clipped by 1 base and J by 8 bases, with 17 bases between them. The CDR3 runs to 15 residues. Germline CDR1 and CDR2: MDHEN and SYDVKM. CDR3 protein: CASSLSLEGLSGYTF. CDR3 nucleotides: TGTGCCAGCAGTTTATCCTTAGAGGGCTTAAGCGGCTACACCTTC.

This chain joins TRBV3-1 (or the pseudogene TRBV3-2) and TRBJ1-1, with D uncertain. Germline V gene data show CDR1 as LGHDT and CDR2 as YNNKEL (reference sequence). Trimming took off 6 bases at V and 0 bases at J, with 11 bases between the two ends. The CDR3 is made up of 14 amino acids. CDR3 loop: CASSSTVMNTEAFF. In DNA, the CDR3 is TGTGCCAGCAGTTCCACGGTCATGAACACTGAAGCTTTCTTT.

The genes are TRBV28 and TRBJ1-5; TRBD1 aligns across 7 bases. V trimming: 8 bases; J trimming: 5 bases; junction bases outside the gene matches: 12. Germline CDR1 MDHEN, CDR2 SYDVKM. This CDR3 spans 15 amino acids. The chain's CDR3 is CASSTFLTGDQPQHF. The DNA for the CDR3 is TGTGCCAGCTCCACCTTCCTCACAGGGGATCAGCCCCAGCATTTT.

The chain uses TRBV5-1 and TRBJ1-2; 9 positions agree with TRBD1. Looked up from germline, CDR1 is SGHRS and CDR2 is YFSETQ. The CDR3 spans 14 residues. Unmatched junction bases numbered 6, after V lost 4 bases and J lost 5 bases. The chain's CDR3 is CASSGSGQGYGYTF. CDR3 bases: TGCGCCAGCAGCGGATCGGGACAGGGATATGGCTACACCTTC. Full variable domain (rest looked up from reference TRBV5-1 and TRBJ1-2): KAGVTQTPRYLIKTRGQQVTLSCSPISGHRSVSWYQQTPGQGLQFLFEYFSETQRNKGNFPGRFSGRQFSNSRSEMNVSTLELGDSALYLCASSGSGQGYGYTFGSGTRLTVV.

The V and J genes are TRBV18 and TRBJ2-3; 12 bases align to TRBD2. Trimming cost V 2 bases and J 5 bases; bases outside gene matches: 8. This CDR3 comprises 17 residues. Per germline, CDR1 KGHSH and CDR2 LQKENI. CDR3 DNA: TGTGCCAGCTCACCAGAGACTAGCGGGAGTCTTGGAGATACGCAGTATTTT. Residues: CASSPETSGSLGDTQYF.

The rearrangement joins TRBV5-1 to TRBJ2-7, with 9 bases aligning to TRBD1. CDR3 length: 15 residues. Unmatched junction bases numbered 6, after V lost 0 bases and J lost 5 bases. CDR1 and CDR2 from the germline V gene are SGHRS and YFSETQ. Here the CDR3 DNA reads TGCGCCAGCAGCTTGGCCGGGACAGGGATCGACGAGCAGTACTTC. Protein sequence: CASSLAGTGIDEQYF.

V gene TRBV28 combines with J gene TRBJ1-6, with D tentatively TRBD1 (5 bases). This CDR3 region has 18 residues. Germline lookup yields CDR1 MDHEN and CDR2 SYDVKM. V was shortened by 6 bases and J by 0 bases, with 18 bases between the two germline ends. The CDR3: CASSRIDSWSSYNSPLHF. CDR3 nucleotides: TGTGCCAGCAGCCGTATCGACAGTTGGAGCTCCTATAATTCACCCCTCCACTTT.